These 6 T cell receptor beta chains share one sample of origin, sequenced in a study of T cells in Graves' hyperthyroidism and ophthalmopathy. Amplification of TCR beta CDR3 regions was performed using RNA transcripts as template. Carried out on the TCR CDR3, a first-round RT-PCR used the HTBI primer set. TCRdb redid the calling of the multiplex PCR reads with MiXCR, one entry per CDR3 protein. This sample has around 390,000 distinct CDR3 sequences, with roughly 15% found just once. Specimen: blood. The origin of the receptors is a woman under 40 with Graves' ophthalmopathy.

This clonotype was found a few times. The rearrangement uses TRBV20-1 and TRBJ1-5, with 7 bases lining up with TRBD1. This CDR3 contains 16 residues. Germline V gives CDR1 DFQATT, CDR2 SNEGSKA (reference sequence). Trimming cost V 6 bases and J 0 bases; bases outside gene matches: 11. The CDR3 loop reads CSATGTVSNSNQPQHF. In DNA form, the CDR3 reads TGCAGTGCAACCGGGACAGTATCTAATAGCAATCAGCCCCAGCATTTT.

This clonotype has just a few counts. V usage is TRBV2 and J usage is TRBJ1-2; D gene ambiguous. The CDR3 runs 14 residues. Trimming left V 5 bases short and J 3 bases short, with 13 bases between. The germline V gene encodes CDR1 SNHLY and CDR2 FYNNEI. CDR3 DNA: TGTGCCAGCAGTTACGACCCAAATTACTATGGCTACACCTTC. Residues: CASSYDPNYYGYTF.

The table lists this clonotype with many counts. This chain links TRBV24-1 with TRBJ1-3; 10 positions match TRBD1. Per germline, CDR1 KGHDR and CDR2 SFDVKD. Trimming at V came to 9 bases and at J to 0 bases, leaving 25 bases not matched to a gene. The length of the CDR3 is 22 residues. The CDR3 protein is CATCSPGTGDLPTQLSGNTIYF. DNA of the CDR3: TGTGCCACCTGTTCCCCCGGGACAGGGGATCTACCGACACAACTCTCTGGAAACACCATATATTTT.

This clonotype was seen many times. One end of the junction is discordant with germline, which a read error may explain. The chain combines TRBV4-1 with TRBJ2-7; unclear D gene. This CDR3 comprises 13 residues. Germline CDR1 reads MGHRA; CDR2 reads YSYEKL. CDR3: CASSQGRSYEQYF. The DNA of the CDR3 is TGTGCCAGCAGCCAAGGACGCTCCTACGAGCAGTACTTC.

This clonotype was recorded many times. The chain employs TRBV19 and TRBJ1-1; TRBD1 agrees at 7 bases. Germline V gene data show CDR1 as LNHDA and CDR2 as SQIVND (reference sequence). This CDR3 region has 17 residues. The ends lost 6 bases at V and 0 bases at J; junction bases unmatched: 13. The CDR3 DNA sequence: TGTGCCAGTAGGTCGAACCCGGGACAGACTATGAACACTGAAGCTTTCTTT. Its protein product is CASRSNPGQTMNTEAFF.

This clonotype appeared a few times. A much larger clone differs by one base, so this may be a read error. This rearrangement joins TRBV20-1 to TRBJ2-7; tentative D call: TRBD1 (5 bases). CDR3 length: 13 residues. Looked up from germline, CDR1 is DFQATT and CDR2 is SNEGSKA (reference sequence). In DNA, the CDR3 is TGCAGTGCAAAGAAGGACACCTCCTACGAGCAGCACTTC. Protein product: CSAKKDTSYEQHF.